The sequence of this TCR beta chain was determined in a study of T cell responses to AZD1222 COVID-19 vaccine. Study-level findings and limits: Increased Spike-specific TCR breadth and depth were observed after two AZD1222 doses.

A note on this clone: Antigen: not known.

Data came from immunoSEQ multiplex PCR; TCRdb stores just in-frame clones and leaves some out. The repertoire consists of about 97,000 clones, with 70% to 90% occurring once and the leading ten covering over 2.5%. The CDR3 length is 15 residues. Trimming left V 1 base short and J 5 bases short, with 12 bases between. CDR1 and CDR2 from the germline V gene are SGHRS and YFSETQ. The sequences come from peripheral blood, collected on day 0 of AZD1222 vaccination. The rearrangement links TRBV5-1 to TRBJ1-4, with D possibly matching TRBD1 (6 bases). This TCR came from an adult in good health. CDR3: CASSLLGTKNEKLFF. DNA for the CDR3: TGCGCCAGCAGCTTGCTCGGGACAAAAAATGAAAAACTGTTTTTT.